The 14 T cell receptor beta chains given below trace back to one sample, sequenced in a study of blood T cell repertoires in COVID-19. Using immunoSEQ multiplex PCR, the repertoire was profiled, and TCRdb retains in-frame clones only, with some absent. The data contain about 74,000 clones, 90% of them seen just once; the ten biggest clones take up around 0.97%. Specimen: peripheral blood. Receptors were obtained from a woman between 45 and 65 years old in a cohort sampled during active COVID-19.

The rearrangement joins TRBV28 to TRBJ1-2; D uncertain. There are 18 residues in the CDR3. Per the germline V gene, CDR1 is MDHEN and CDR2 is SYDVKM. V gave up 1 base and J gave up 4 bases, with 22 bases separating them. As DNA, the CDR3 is TGTGCCAGCAGTTTATCGGGGTTCCAACCTCACAACCTCTATGGCTACACCTTC. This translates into CASSLSGFQPHNLYGYTF.

The CDR3 loop is CASSLGGQMNTEAFF. For the CDR3, the DNA is TGTGCCAGCAGTTTGGGCGGACAAATGAACACTGAAGCTTTCTTT. The chain carries TRBV28 and TRBJ1-1; possibly TRBD1 for D (5 bases). Germline CDR1 MDHEN, CDR2 SYDVKM. The CDR3 contains 15 residues. Deletions cut 3 bases from V and 0 bases from J, with 11 bases between. The entire variable domain, with the rest obtained from reference TRBV28 and TRBJ1-1, is as follows: DVKVTQSSRYLVKRTGEKVFLECVQDMDHENMFWYRQDPGLGLRLIYFSYDVKMKEKGDIPEGYSVSREKKERFSLILESASTNQTSMYLCASSLGGQMNTEAFFGQGTRLTVV.

CDR3 protein: CASSPKGGGSYEQYF. The CDR3, as DNA: TGTGCCAGCTCACCTAAAGGGGGGGGATCCTACGAGCAGTACTTC. The V and J genes are TRBV18 and TRBJ2-7; D may be TRBD2 (7 bases). This CDR3 is built from 15 residues. Germline CDR1 is KGHSH and CDR2 is LQKENI. Trimming took 3 bases from V and 1 from J, leaving 13 bases between them.

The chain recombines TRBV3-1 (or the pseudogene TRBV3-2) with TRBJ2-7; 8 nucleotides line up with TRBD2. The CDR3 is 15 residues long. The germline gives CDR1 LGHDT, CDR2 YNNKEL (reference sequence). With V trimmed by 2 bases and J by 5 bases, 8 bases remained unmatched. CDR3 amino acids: CASSQTGLAGHEQYF. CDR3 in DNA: TGTGCCAGCAGCCAAACCGGACTAGCCGGCCACGAGCAGTACTTC.

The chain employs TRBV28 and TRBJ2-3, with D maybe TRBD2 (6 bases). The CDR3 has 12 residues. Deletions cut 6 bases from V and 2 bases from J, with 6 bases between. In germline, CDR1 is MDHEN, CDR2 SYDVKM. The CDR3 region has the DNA TGTGCCAGCAGGGACTACACAGATACGCAGTATTTT. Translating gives CASRDYTDTQYF.

CDR3 in amino acids: CASSEVGAYNQPQHF. CDR3 sequence (DNA): TGTGCCAGCAGTGAGGTAGGGGCTTACAATCAGCCCCAGCATTTT. The chain joins TRBV2 to TRBJ1-5; a weak D match, TRBD1 (5 bases). This CDR3 region has 15 residues. The V end was cut by 3 bases, the J end by 3 bases, with 12 bases between. Germline V gene lookup returns CDR1 SNHLY and CDR2 FYNNEI.

The CDR3 nucleotides read TGTGCCAGCACCTTAGCGGGAGGCCCGGGGGATACGCAGTATTTT. This sequence encodes CASTLAGGPGDTQYF. The chain combines TRBV28 with TRBJ2-3; 10 bases align to TRBD2. The CDR3 spans 15 residues. V gave up 7 bases and J gave up 6 bases; unmatched junction bases: 10. CDR1 is MDHEN and CDR2 is SYDVKM in the germline V gene.

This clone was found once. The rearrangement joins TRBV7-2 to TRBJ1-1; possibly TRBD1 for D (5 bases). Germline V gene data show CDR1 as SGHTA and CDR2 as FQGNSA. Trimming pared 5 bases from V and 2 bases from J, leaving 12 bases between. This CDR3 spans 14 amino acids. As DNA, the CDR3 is TGTGCCAGCAGCCAGACAGAGACAAACACTGAAGCTTTCTTT. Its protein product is CASSQTETNTEAFF.

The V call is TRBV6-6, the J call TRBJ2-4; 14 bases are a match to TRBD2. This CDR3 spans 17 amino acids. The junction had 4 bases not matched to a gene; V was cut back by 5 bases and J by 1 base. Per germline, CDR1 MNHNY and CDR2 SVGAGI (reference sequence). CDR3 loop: CASSLRTSGGAKNIQYF. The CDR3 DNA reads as TGTGCCAGCAGTCTCCGGACTAGCGGGGGGGCCAAAAACATTCAGTACTTC.

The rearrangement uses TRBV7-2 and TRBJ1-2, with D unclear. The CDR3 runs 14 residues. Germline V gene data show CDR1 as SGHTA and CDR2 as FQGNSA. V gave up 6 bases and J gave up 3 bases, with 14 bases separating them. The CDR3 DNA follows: TGTGCCAGCAGTCAAGCCCGGGGAGACTATGGCTACACCTTC. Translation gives CASSQARGDYGYTF.

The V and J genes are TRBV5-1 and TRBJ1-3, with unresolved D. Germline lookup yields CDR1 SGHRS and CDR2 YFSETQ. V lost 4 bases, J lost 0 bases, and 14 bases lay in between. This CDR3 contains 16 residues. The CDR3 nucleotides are TGCGCCAGCAGCCCGGGGTGGGCCTCCTCTGGAAACACCATATATTTT. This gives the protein CASSPGWASSGNTIYF.

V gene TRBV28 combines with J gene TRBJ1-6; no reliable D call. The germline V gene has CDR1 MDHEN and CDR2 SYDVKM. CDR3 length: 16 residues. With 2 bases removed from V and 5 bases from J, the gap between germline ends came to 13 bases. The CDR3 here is CASSLVSGGNNSPLHF. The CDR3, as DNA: TGTGCCAGCAGTTTAGTATCAGGAGGGAATAATTCACCCCTCCACTTT.

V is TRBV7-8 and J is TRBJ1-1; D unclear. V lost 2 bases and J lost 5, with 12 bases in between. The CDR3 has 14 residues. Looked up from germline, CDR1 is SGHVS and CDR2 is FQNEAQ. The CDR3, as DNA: TGTGCCAGCAGCTTATCCCCGGGATGGACTGAAGCTTTCTTT. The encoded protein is CASSLSPGWTEAFF.

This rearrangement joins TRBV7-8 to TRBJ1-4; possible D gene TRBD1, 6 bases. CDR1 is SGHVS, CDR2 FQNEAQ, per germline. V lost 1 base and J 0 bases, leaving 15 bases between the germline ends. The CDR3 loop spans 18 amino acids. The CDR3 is CASSLVYREGATNEKLFF. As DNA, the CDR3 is TGTGCCAGCAGCTTAGTTTACAGGGAGGGGGCAACTAATGAAAAACTGTTTTTT. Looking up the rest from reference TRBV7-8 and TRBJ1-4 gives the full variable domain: GAGVSQSPRYKVAKRGQDVALRCDPISGHVSLFWYQQALGQGPEFLTYFQNEAQLDKSGLPSDRFFAERPEGSVSTLKIQRTQQEDSAVYLCASSLVYREGATNEKLFFGSGTQLSVL.